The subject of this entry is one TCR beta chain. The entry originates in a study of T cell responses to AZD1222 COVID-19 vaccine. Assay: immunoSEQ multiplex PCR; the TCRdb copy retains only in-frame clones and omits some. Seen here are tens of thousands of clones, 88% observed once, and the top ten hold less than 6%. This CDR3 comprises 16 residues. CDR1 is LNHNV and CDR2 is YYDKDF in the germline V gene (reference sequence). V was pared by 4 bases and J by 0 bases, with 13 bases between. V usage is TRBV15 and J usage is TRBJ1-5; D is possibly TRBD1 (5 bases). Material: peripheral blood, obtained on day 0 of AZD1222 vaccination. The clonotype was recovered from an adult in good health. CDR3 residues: CATSNTGTYSNQPQHF. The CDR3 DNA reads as TGTGCCACCAGCAACACCGGGACGTATAGCAATCAGCCCCAGCATTTT.